Sequencing of this T cell receptor (beta chain) was carried out in a study of cytomegalovirus exposure and HLA in healthy donors. Overall study context: Roughly 85 million unique TCRs from HLA-typed donors made up an early data release.

Losses at the gene ends were 6 bases for V and 3 bases for J; bases not matched to a gene: 4. From germline, CDR1 is LNHDA and CDR2 SQIVND (reference sequence). This CDR3 has 14 residues. Note on this clone: Antigen specificity is unknown.

A multiplex PCR was run with 60 Vbeta primers and 13 Jbeta primers. Some clones are missing from TCRdb's copy, which holds only in-frame ones; the method was immunoSEQ multiplex PCR. The table includes about 160,000 clones, roughly 83% detected once. Overall study findings and caveats: Specific recognition of CMV antigens was confirmed in vitro for a few chains (all CMV-associated). According to a later analysis, most TCR beta chains associated with CMV appeared HLA-restricted.

V usage is TRBV19 and J usage is TRBJ2-7, with 11 bases lining up with TRBD2. The TCR was taken from a human donor in good health. Sample: PBMCs. The CDR3 coding sequence is TGTGCCAGTAGCTCCGGGACTAGCGGCTACGAGCAGTACTTC. Protein product: CASSSGTSGYEQYF.